This T cell receptor beta chain was sequenced for a study of control samples from healthy donors and cancer patients. CDR3 length: 15 residues. J lost 6 bases, V lost 3 bases, and 4 bases had no gene match. The germline CDR1 and CDR2 sequences are SGHTA and FQGNSA. Repertoires were generated with immunoSEQ multiplex PCR, while TCRdb's copy carries only in-frame clones and drops some. This repertoire shows 150,000 to 170,000 clones, approximately 93% found once; its top ten account for around 6.1%. The sample taken for sequencing was blood. The receptor's source is a man between 35 and 55 years old in good health. The V gene is TRBV7-2, the J gene TRBJ1-6, with 8 bases fitting TRBD1. The CDR3 bases are TGTGCCAGCAGCTTCCGGACAGGGAGTAATTCACCCCTCCACTTT. Translation gives CASSFRTGSNSPLHF.